This is a list of T cell receptor beta chains from one sample in a study of T cells in Graves' hyperthyroidism and ophthalmopathy. TCRdb reprocessed the multiplex PCR reads via MiXCR and lists one record per CDR3 protein. In the table there are nearly 750,000 distinct CDR3 sequences, around a third of which are singletons. Input material: blood. The origin of the receptors is a woman in her 40s with Graves' hyperthyroidism. Each CDR3 is given without its conserved first and last residue.

CDR3 protein: ASSDAGGVNTEAF
J gene: TRBJ1-1
V gene: TRBV10-2

CDR3 protein: ASSYQGGGTGELF
J gene: TRBJ2-2
V gene: TRBV6-6

CDR3 protein: ASSDQRATGNTIY
J gene: TRBJ1-3
V gene: TRBV6-6

CDR3 protein: ASSAPGQTNTEAF
J gene: TRBJ1-1
V gene: TRBV19

CDR3 protein: SASPGTGQY
J gene: TRBJ2-7
V gene: TRBV20-1

CDR3 protein: ASGLGGPEAF
J gene: TRBJ1-1
V gene: TRBV12-5

CDR3 protein: AIRERTGANVLT
J gene: TRBJ2-6
V gene: TRBV10-3

CDR3 protein: ASSRGKRNTEAF
J gene: TRBJ1-1
V gene: TRBV7-9

CDR3 protein: ASSDETMDTPVVSPLH
J gene: TRBJ1-6
V gene: TRBV6-1

CDR3 protein: ATSAGVGANVLT
J gene: TRBJ2-6
V gene: TRBV24-1

CDR3 protein: ASRPLGTGTYEQY
J gene: TRBJ2-7
V gene: TRBV7-9

CDR3 protein: ATTPHPSPLQPQH
J gene: TRBJ1-5
V gene: TRBV6-6

CDR3 protein: ASSLQFSGNTGELF
J gene: TRBJ2-2
V gene: TRBV7-3

CDR3 protein: ASSLAVMNTGELF
J gene: TRBJ2-2
V gene: TRBV5-1

CDR3 protein: ASMRGKGETQH
J gene: TRBJ1-5
V gene: TRBV6-1

CDR3 protein: ASSATGLSDEKLF
J gene: TRBJ1-4
V gene: TRBV25-1

CDR3 protein: ASSSSHSLSYEQY
J gene: TRBJ2-7
V gene: TRBV7-2

CDR3 protein: ASNRDGNTNEKLF
J gene: TRBJ1-4
V gene: TRBV7-9

CDR3 protein: ASNPREGSNQPQH
J gene: TRBJ1-5
V gene: TRBV2

CDR3 protein: ASNQQGETQY
J gene: TRBJ2-5
V gene: TRBV28

CDR3 protein: ATSETGGSRVQY
J gene: TRBJ2-5
V gene: TRBV24-1

CDR3 protein: ASSLGAARQY
J gene: TRBJ2-7
V gene: TRBV11-2